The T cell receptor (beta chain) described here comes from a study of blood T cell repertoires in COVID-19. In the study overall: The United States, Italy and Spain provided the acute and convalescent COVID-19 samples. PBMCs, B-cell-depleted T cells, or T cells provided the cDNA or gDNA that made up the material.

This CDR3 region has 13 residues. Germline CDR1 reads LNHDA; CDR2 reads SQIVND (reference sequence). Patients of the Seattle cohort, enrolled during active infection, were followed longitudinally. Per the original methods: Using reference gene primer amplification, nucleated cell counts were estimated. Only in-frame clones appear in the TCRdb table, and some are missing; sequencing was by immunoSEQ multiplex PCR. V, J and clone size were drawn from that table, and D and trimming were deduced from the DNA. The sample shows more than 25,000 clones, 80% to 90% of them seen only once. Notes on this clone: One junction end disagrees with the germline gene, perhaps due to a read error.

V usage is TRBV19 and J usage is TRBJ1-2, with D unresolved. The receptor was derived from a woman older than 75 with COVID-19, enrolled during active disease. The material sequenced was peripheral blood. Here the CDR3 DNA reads TGTGCCAGTAGTACCGTAGCTAAGTATGGCTACACCTTC. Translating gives CASSTVAKYGYTF.